This TCR beta chain was sequenced for a study of blood T cell repertoires in COVID-19. Study summary: The study drew acute and convalescent COVID-19 samples from the United States, Italy and Spain. PBMCs, B-cell-depleted T cells, or T cells were the source of the cDNA or gDNA that made up the material.

Original processing notes: Using reference gene primer amplification, nucleated cell counts were estimated. Clones were sequenced by immunoSEQ multiplex PCR, and TCRdb holds only the in-frame ones, with some missing. The DNA gave D and trimming, while V, J and clone size come from that table. In the table there are 170,000 or so clones, 75% to 80% of which are singletons. The CDR3 runs to 15 residues. With 6 bases clipped from V and 2 bases from J, the junction kept 6 bases outside the gene matches. The germline V gene has CDR1 MNHEY and CDR2 SMNVEV (reference sequence). This chain links TRBV27 with TRBJ2-2; TRBD1 matches 7 bases. This sequence originates from a woman between 65 and 79 years old with acute or convalescent COVID-19. The sample was peripheral blood. CDR3 DNA: TGTGCCAGCAGATCGGCAGGGGGAAACACCGGGGAGCTGTTTTTT. Its translation: CASRSAGGNTGELFF.